A single sample gave rise to the 9 T cell receptor beta chains below, sequenced in a study of OX40 agonist ivuxolimab in advanced cancers. Libraries were prepared by immunoSEQ multiplex PCR; TCRdb keeps only in-frame clonotypes and omits some of them. The sample carries 54,000 or so clones, over 75% recorded once. Here the sequenced sample was CD4+ or CD8+ T cells sorted from blood, taken in a trial of the OX40 agonist ivuxolimab. The receptors derive from an adult with an advanced solid tumor such as melanoma, head and neck, liver or kidney cancer.

The J gene is TRBJ2-3, the V gene TRBV5-1; tentatively, D is TRBD1 (6 bases). Trimming took 3 bases from V and 0 from J, leaving 11 bases between them. The germline V gene has CDR1 SGHRS and CDR2 YFSETQ. The CDR3 has 15 residues. This CDR3 is CASSYQDSSTDTQYF. CDR3 nucleotide sequence: TGCGCCAGCAGCTACCAGGACAGTAGCACAGATACGCAGTATTTT.

V usage is TRBV27 and J usage is TRBJ1-1; D is perhaps TRBD1 (6 bases). The CDR3 is made up of 16 amino acids. Trimming removed 6 bases at V and 7 bases at J, with 24 bases between. Germline loops: CDR1 MNHEY, CDR2 SMNVEV (reference sequence). CDR3 nucleotides: TGTGCCAGCAGCTTTACCCCGCCAACAGGGAGTAATGAAGCTTTCTTT. Translated, it gives CASSFTPPTGSNEAFF.

The J gene is TRBJ1-2, the V gene TRBV11-2; 12 nucleotides line up with TRBD1. J gave up 4 bases and V 4 bases, and 10 bases lay outside the gene matches. There are 17 residues in the CDR3. CDR1 SGHAT and CDR2 FQNNGV come from the germline V gene. DNA for the CDR3: TGTGCCAGCAGCTCCTACCGGGACAGGGGGCGGTCCTATGGCTACACCTTC. It is translated as CASSSYRDRGRSYGYTF.

J is TRBJ2-5 and V is TRBV7-2; 11 bases match TRBD1. Germline V gene sequence: CDR1 SGHTA, CDR2 FQGNSA. The length of the CDR3 is 15 residues. Trimming removed 5 bases from V and 4 bases from J; junction bases left unmatched: 6. CDR3 protein: CASSRRTGGLETQYF. The CDR3 DNA sequence: TGTGCCAGCAGCCGGCGGACAGGGGGCTTAGAGACCCAGTACTTC.

This clone has only one observation. The chain carries TRBV12-5 and TRBJ2-1; D is possibly TRBD1 or TRBD2 (5 bases each). Trimming removed 3 bases at V and 3 bases at J, with 12 bases between. Germline V CDR1 and CDR2: LGHNT, FRNRAP. There are 15 residues in the CDR3. Here the CDR3 DNA reads TGTGCTAGTGGTTTAGCCGGGACGGACTACAATGAGCAGTTCTTC. Translated, it gives CASGLAGTDYNEQFF.

This chain connects TRBV6-1 to TRBJ2-7, with D possibly TRBD2 on 7 matching bases. V shed 7 bases and J shed 2 bases, with 15 bases lying between them. From germline, CDR1 is MNHNS and CDR2 SASEGT. This CDR3 is 14 amino acids long. DNA for the CDR3: TGTGCCAGCATGCTCGGGCGGGGGCCCTACGAGCAGTACTTC. Residues: CASMLGRGPYEQYF.

This clone was observed a single time. The chain recombines TRBV10-3 with TRBJ2-3, with 8 bases identical to TRBD1. Trimming removed 5 bases from V and 3 bases from J; junction bases left unmatched: 7. Germline V gene lookup returns CDR1 ENHRY and CDR2 SYGVKD. This CDR3 region has 15 residues. DNA for the CDR3: TGTGCCATCAGTAGACAGGGGAGTAAAACAGATACGCAGTATTTT. As protein: CAISRQGSKTDTQYF.

V usage is TRBV27 and J usage is TRBJ2-7; 7 nucleotides line up with TRBD1. Per the germline V gene, CDR1 is MNHEY and CDR2 is SMNVEV (reference sequence). V shed 5 bases and J 2 bases; nucleotides not matched to a gene: 12. The CDR3 contains 16 residues. In nucleotides, the CDR3 is TGTGCCAGCAGTCCCATTTCAGGGGGTGGAACCTACGAGCAGTACTTC. Its translation: CASSPISGGGTYEQYF.

This chain joins TRBV11-2 and TRBJ2-7; no clear D. The germline V gene has CDR1 SGHAT and CDR2 FQNNGV. The CDR3 runs 13 residues. Trimming removed 2 bases at V and 9 bases at J, with 14 bases between. DNA of the CDR3: TGTGCCAGCAGCTTATCCCTGGAAGTTTGGCAGTACTTC. This sequence encodes CASSLSLEVWQYF. The full variable domain, with the rest looked up from reference TRBV11-2 and TRBJ2-7, is EAGVAQSPRYKIIEKRQSVAFWCNPISGHATLYWYQQILGQGPKLLIQFQNNGVVDDSQLPKDRFSAERLKGVDSTLKIQPAKLEDSAVYLCASSLSLEVWQYFGPGTRLTVT.